This TCR beta chain originates from a study of radiotherapy plus CTLA-4 blockade in lung cancer. This table comes from immunoSEQ multiplex PCR, and its TCRdb copy is limited to in-frame clones, with some not included. The table includes about 31,000 clones, 60% to 80% detected once. V lost 7 bases to trimming and J lost 2 bases; unmatched junction nucleotides: 8. CDR1 and CDR2 (germline): SQVTM, ANQGSEA. The CDR3 covers 14 residues. The sequencing used peripheral blood, collected from a patient treated with radiotherapy plus ipilimumab. The receptor comes from a human donor with non-small cell lung cancer whose response to radiotherapy plus ipilimumab could not be evaluated. The chain joins TRBV29-1 to TRBJ2-3; the match to TRBD1 covers 8 bases. The CDR3 sequence is CSASRDRFTDTQYF. The CDR3 DNA follows: TGCAGCGCTTCACGGGACAGGTTCACAGATACGCAGTATTTT.